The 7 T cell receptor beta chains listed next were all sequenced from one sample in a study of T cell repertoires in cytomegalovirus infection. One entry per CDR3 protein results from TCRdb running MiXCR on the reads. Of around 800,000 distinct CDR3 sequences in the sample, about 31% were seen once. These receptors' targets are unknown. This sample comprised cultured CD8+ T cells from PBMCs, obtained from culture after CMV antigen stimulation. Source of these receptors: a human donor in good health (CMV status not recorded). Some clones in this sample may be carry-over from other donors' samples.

CDR3 loop: CASGSFTIRKGTGELFF. For the CDR3, the DNA is TGTGCTAGTGGTTCCTTTACGATCCGGAAGGGGACCGGGGAGCTGTTTTTT. The genes are TRBV12-5 and TRBJ2-2; D may be TRBD1 (5 bases). This CDR3 has 17 residues. From germline, CDR1 is LGHNT and CDR2 FRNRAP. Trimming left V 4 bases short and J 5 bases short, with 20 bases between.

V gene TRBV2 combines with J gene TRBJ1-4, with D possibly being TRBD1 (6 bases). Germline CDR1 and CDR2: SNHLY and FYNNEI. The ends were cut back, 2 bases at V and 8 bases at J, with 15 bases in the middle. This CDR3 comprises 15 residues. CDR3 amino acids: CASSEKSGAREKLFF. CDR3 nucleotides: TGTGCCAGCAGTGAAAAGTCAGGGGCGAGGGAAAAACTGTTTTTT.

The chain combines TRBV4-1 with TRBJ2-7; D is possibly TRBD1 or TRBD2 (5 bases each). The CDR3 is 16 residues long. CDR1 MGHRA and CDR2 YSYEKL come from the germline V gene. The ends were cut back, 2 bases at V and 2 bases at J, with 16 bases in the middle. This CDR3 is CASSQSGIDSTYEQYF. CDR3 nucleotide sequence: TGCGCCAGCAGCCAATCGGGGATAGACAGTACCTACGAGCAGTACTTC.

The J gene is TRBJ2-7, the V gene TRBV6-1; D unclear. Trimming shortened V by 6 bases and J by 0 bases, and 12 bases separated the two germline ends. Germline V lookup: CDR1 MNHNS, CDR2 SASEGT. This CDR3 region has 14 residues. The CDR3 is CASRGWISSYEQYF. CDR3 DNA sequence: TGTGCCAGCAGAGGGTGGATTAGCTCCTACGAGCAGTACTTC.

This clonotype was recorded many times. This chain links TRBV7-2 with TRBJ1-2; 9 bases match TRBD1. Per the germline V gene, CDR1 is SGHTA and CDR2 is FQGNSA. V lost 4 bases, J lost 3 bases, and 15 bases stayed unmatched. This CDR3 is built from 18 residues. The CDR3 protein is CASSSLMGTGMRDYGYTF. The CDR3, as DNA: TGTGCCAGCAGCTCGCTGATGGGGACAGGGATGAGGGACTATGGCTACACCTTC.

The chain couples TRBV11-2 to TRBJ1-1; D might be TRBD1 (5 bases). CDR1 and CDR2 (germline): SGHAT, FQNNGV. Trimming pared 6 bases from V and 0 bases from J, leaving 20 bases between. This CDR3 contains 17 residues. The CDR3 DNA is TGTGCCAGCAGTCTTTGGGGACGGTCCCTCGTGAACACTGAAGCTTTCTTT. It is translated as CASSLWGRSLVNTEAFF.

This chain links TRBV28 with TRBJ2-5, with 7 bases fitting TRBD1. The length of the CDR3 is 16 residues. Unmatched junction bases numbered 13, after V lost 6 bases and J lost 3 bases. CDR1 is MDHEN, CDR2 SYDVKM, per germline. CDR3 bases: TGTGCCAGCAGCTCCCCCCACCCCGGGACAGAAGAGACCCAGTACTTC. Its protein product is CASSSPHPGTEETQYF.